A single sample gave rise to the 27 T cell receptor beta chains below, sequenced in a study of cytomegalovirus exposure and HLA in healthy donors. PCR was performed using 60 Vbeta and 13 Jbeta primers. Generated by immunoSEQ multiplex PCR, the TCRdb table keeps only in-frame clones and is missing some. This repertoire shows roughly 120,000 clones, about three quarters found once; its top ten account for roughly 31%. Sequences were obtained from PBMCs. Every receptor here comes from a man aged 55 to 69 in good health and CMV-seropositive.

Regarding this clone: The sample holds other DNA sequences that translate to the same CDR3. J is TRBJ1-2 and V is TRBV6-1; tentative D call: TRBD1 (5 bases). CDR3 length: 14 amino acids. Germline-derived CDR1 and CDR2 are MNHNS and SASEGT. Trimming left V 2 bases short and J 0 bases short, with 7 bases between. The CDR3: CASSEQGANYGYTF. The DNA of the CDR3 is TGTGCCAGCAGTGAACAGGGTGCTAACTATGGCTACACCTTC.

The chain couples TRBV5-5 to TRBJ2-6; 11 positions match TRBD1. Per the germline V gene, CDR1 is SGHKS and CDR2 is YYEKEE (reference sequence). V was clipped by 5 bases and J by 3 bases; unmatched bases: 7. The CDR3 runs to 17 residues. CDR3 loop: CASRSGTGGYGANVLTF. The CDR3 DNA sequence: TGTGCCAGCAGATCCGGGACAGGGGGGTATGGGGCCAACGTCCTGACTTTC.

The chain couples TRBV10-3 to TRBJ1-4, with 10 nucleotides matching TRBD1. Looked up from germline, CDR1 is ENHRY and CDR2 is SYGVKD. Trimming took 6 bases from V and 8 from J; bases not matched to a gene: 9. CDR3 length equals 15 residues. In DNA form, the CDR3 reads TGTGCCATCAGGAACGACAGGGGGCCGGGAGAAAAACTGTTTTTT. This translates into CAIRNDRGPGEKLFF.

The chain is built from TRBV5-1 and TRBJ1-3; tentatively, D is TRBD1 (5 bases). This CDR3 comprises 16 residues. Trimming removed 1 base at V and 0 bases at J, with 11 bases between. Germline V gene sequence: CDR1 SGHRS, CDR2 YFSETQ. The CDR3 protein is CASSLLARDSGNTIYF. In DNA, the CDR3 is TGCGCCAGCAGCTTGTTAGCCAGGGACTCTGGAAACACCATATATTTT.

The DNA of the CDR3 is TGTGCCAGCAGTCGTTTTAGCGGGGGGAGCTCCTACGAGCAGTACTTC. This sequence encodes CASSRFSGGSSYEQYF. This rearrangement joins TRBV6-6 to TRBJ2-7, with TRBD2 matching over 10 bases. The CDR3 runs to 16 residues. Germline CDR1 and CDR2: MNHNY and SVGAGI (reference sequence). Germline trimming cut 5 bases from V and 0 bases from J; bases unmatched to any gene: 7.

The J gene is TRBJ2-7, the V gene TRBV5-1, with 11 bases that match TRBD1. V shed 4 bases, J shed 2 bases, and the junction held 5 bases outside the gene matches. Germline V CDR1 and CDR2: SGHRS, YFSETQ. The CDR3 is made up of 15 amino acids. Written as DNA, the CDR3 is TGCGCCAGCAGCCCAGGGACAGGGGGGCCCTACGAGCAGTACTTC. Amino acid sequence: CASSPGTGGPYEQYF.

This chain uses TRBV2 with TRBJ1-2; D gene uncertain. Germline assignment: CDR1 SNHLY and CDR2 FYNNEI. This CDR3 has 13 residues. The germline V and J ends were trimmed by 5 bases and 6 bases, with 13 bases remaining between them. CDR3 DNA: TGTGCCAGCAGTCCCCGAGGAATCGATGGCTACACCTTC. It specifies CASSPRGIDGYTF.

This clone came up a few times. The V gene is TRBV14, the J gene TRBJ2-6, with TRBD1 identical over 10 bases. The CDR3 runs to 18 residues. Looked up from germline, CDR1 is SGHDN and CDR2 is FVKESK. V trimming: 4 bases; J trimming: 0 bases; junction bases outside the gene matches: 6. CDR3 nucleotides: TGTGCCAGCAGCCCCCCGGGACAGGGGATCTCTGGGGCCAACGTCCTGACTTTC. Protein product: CASSPPGQGISGANVLTF.

The chain is built from TRBV28 and TRBJ2-5; D is possibly TRBD2 (7 bases). This CDR3 spans 14 amino acids. Trimming removed 8 bases from V and 7 bases from J, with 20 bases in between. Germline CDR1 and CDR2: MDHEN and SYDVKM. The CDR3 region is CASAPRGGGGTQYF. The CDR3 region has the DNA TGTGCCAGCGCCCCCCGGGGAGGGGGGGGGACCCAGTACTTC.

With regard to this clone: Other nucleotide sequences in the sample specify the same CDR3. The genes are TRBV6-6 and TRBJ2-3; 7 bases match TRBD2. V gave up 6 bases and J gave up 0 bases; unmatched junction bases: 9. Germline V lookup: CDR1 MNHNY, CDR2 SVGAGI (reference sequence). CDR3 size: 16 residues. The CDR3 nucleotides are TGTGCCAGCAGCCTGGTGGGACTACTTAGCACAGATACGCAGTATTTT. Translated, it gives CASSLVGLLSTDTQYF.

The chain is built from TRBV28 and TRBJ2-7; 9 bases line up with TRBD2. Germline V gives CDR1 MDHEN, CDR2 SYDVKM. The ends lost 8 bases at V and 5 bases at J; junction bases unmatched: 10. This CDR3 is 14 amino acids long. CDR3 DNA: TGTGCCAGCTTGAATAGCGGGAGTCTGAACGAGCAGTACTTC. Protein: CASLNSGSLNEQYF.

The chain employs TRBV9 and TRBJ2-1; TRBD2 matches 10 bases. V shed 0 bases, J shed 2 bases, and the junction held 11 bases outside the gene matches. Germline CDR1 SGDLS, CDR2 YYNGEE. The CDR3 has 19 amino acids. CDR3 nucleotides: TGTGCCAGCAGCGTAGACCAGCGGGGGGGCCTGGAGGCCTACAATGAGCAGTTCTTC. It codes for CASSVDQRGGLEAYNEQFF.

The V call is TRBV14, the J call TRBJ2-5; D is possibly TRBD1 (5 bases). The J call is uncertain, as TRBJ2-7 better fits the DNA end. CDR1 and CDR2 from the germline V gene are SGHDN and FVKESK. The CDR3 runs 13 residues. The CDR3 region has the DNA TGTGCCAGCAGCCCCCAGGGTTTCCACGAGCAGTACTTC. It yields the protein CASSPQGFHEQYF.

This rearrangement joins TRBV5-1 to TRBJ2-5, with D perhaps TRBD1 (5 bases). The CDR3 sequence is 14 residues long. Germline loops: CDR1 SGHRS, CDR2 YFSETQ. V was trimmed by 3 bases and J by 2 bases, leaving 11 bases between them. The CDR3 sequence is CASSSTTVQETQYF. The CDR3 bases are TGCGCCAGCAGCTCGACGACAGTACAAGAGACCCAGTACTTC.

This rearrangement joins TRBV19 to TRBJ1-5; a weak D match, TRBD1 (5 bases). The ends were cut back, 3 bases at V and 9 bases at J, with 12 bases in the middle. The CDR3 totals 13 residues. Germline loops: CDR1 LNHDA, CDR2 SQIVND (reference sequence). CDR3 loop: CASSIPGVRPQHF. CDR3 bases: TGTGCCAGTAGTATTCCGGGGGTCCGGCCCCAGCATTTT.

In this sample, this clone turned up once. The chain recombines TRBV5-8 with TRBJ1-5; D gene unclear. The germline CDR1 and CDR2 sequences are SGHTS and YDEGEE. V lost 4 bases and J lost 5, with 10 bases in between. The CDR3 is 13 residues long. CDR3 in DNA: TGTGCCAGCAGCCTAGACGGTTATCAGCCCCAGCATTTT. It yields the protein CASSLDGYQPQHF.

In this sample, this clone turned up once. J is TRBJ1-1 and V is TRBV27; tentative D call: TRBD1 (6 bases). Trimming left V 3 bases short and J 0 bases short, with 14 bases between. Germline-derived CDR1 and CDR2 are MNHEY and SMNVEV (reference sequence). The CDR3 spans 16 residues. As DNA, the CDR3 is TGTGCCAGCAGTTTGGGTTCCGGGACAATGAACACTGAAGCTTTCTTT. It yields the protein CASSLGSGTMNTEAFF.

This chain links TRBV4-1 with TRBJ1-2; 8 bases map to TRBD1. The CDR3 length is 13 residues. The J segment lost 8 bases and the V segment lost 1 base, leaving 3 bases of the junction unmatched. Germline values: CDR1 MGHRA, CDR2 YSYEKL. CDR3 in amino acids: CASSQATGEGYTF. In DNA, the CDR3 is TGCGCCAGCAGCCAAGCGACAGGGGAGGGCTACACCTTC.

V usage is TRBV7-3 and J usage is TRBJ2-1, with TRBD2 matching 14 bases. Losses at the gene ends were 5 bases for V and 4 bases for J; bases not matched to a gene: 7. There are 17 residues in the CDR3. Looked up from germline, CDR1 is SGHTA and CDR2 is FQGTGA. The CDR3 loop reads CASSPPGLAGVYNEQFF. For the CDR3, the DNA is TGTGCCAGCAGCCCCCCGGGACTAGCGGGGGTTTACAATGAGCAGTTCTTC.

This chain links TRBV9 with TRBJ2-7; 7 nucleotides match TRBD1. The CDR3 runs 14 residues. The germline CDR1 and CDR2 sequences are SGDLS and YYNGEE. The V gene end was trimmed by 3 bases and the J gene end by 5 bases; junction bases not matched to a gene: 8. The CDR3 nucleotides are TGTGCCAGCAGCGCACGAGGACAGGCCAACGAGCAGTACTTC. Translating it yields CASSARGQANEQYF.

The V and J genes are TRBV27 and TRBJ1-3; no reliable D call. CDR3 size: 15 residues. Trimming removed 0 bases from V and 2 bases from J, with 8 bases in between. Germline V lookup: CDR1 MNHEY, CDR2 SMNVEV (reference sequence). DNA for the CDR3: TGTGCCAGCAGTTTATCCGGGTTCGCTGGAAACACCATATATTTT. Translated: CASSLSGFAGNTIYF.

The V and J genes are TRBV29-1 and TRBJ1-2; 7 positions match TRBD1. This CDR3 contains 12 residues. V shed 6 bases, J shed 4 bases, and the junction held 5 bases outside the gene matches. The germline CDR1 and CDR2 sequences are SQVTM and ANQGSEA. The CDR3 sequence is CSVLGQLYGYTF. CDR3 coding DNA: TGCAGCGTCCTGGGACAGCTCTATGGCTACACCTTC. Drawing the rest from reference TRBV29-1 and TRBJ1-2, the complete variable domain is SAVISQKPSRDICQRGTSLTIQCQVDSQVTMMFWYRQQPGQSLTLIATANQGSEATYESGFVIDKFPISRPNLTFSTLTVSNMSPEDSSIYLCSVLGQLYGYTFGSGTRLTVV.

This chain connects TRBV7-9 to TRBJ1-2; a possible D gene is TRBD1 (6 bases). The CDR3 covers 14 residues. Germline values: CDR1 SEHNR, CDR2 FQNEAQ (reference sequence). V was clipped by 6 bases and J by 4 bases, with 15 bases between them. The CDR3: CASSVPGQSYGYTF. CDR3 DNA sequence: TGTGCCAGCAGTGTACCTGGACAGTCCTATGGCTACACCTTC.

The chain is built from TRBV30 and TRBJ1-3; 8 bases align to TRBD1. The V segment lost 3 bases and the J segment 4 bases; nucleotides outside the gene matches: 5. This CDR3 spans 14 amino acids. CDR1 and CDR2 (germline): GTSNPN, SVGIG (reference sequence). The CDR3 coding sequence is TGTGCCTGGAGATTGACAGGGGTGGGAAACACCATATATTTT. It codes for CAWRLTGVGNTIYF.

About this clone itself: Since the CDR3 does not end with the conserved phenylalanine or tryptophan, this likely comes from a read error. The chain combines TRBV6-5 with TRBJ1-2; a possible D gene is TRBD1 (6 bases). Per the germline V gene, CDR1 is MNHEY and CDR2 is SVGAGI. The V and J ends lost 2 bases and 2 bases respectively, with 9 bases between them. The CDR3 length is 14 residues. CDR3 amino acids: CASSYDRLNYGYTL. CDR3 bases: TGTGCCAGCAGTTACGACAGGCTCAACTATGGCTACACCCTC.

The genes are TRBV19 and TRBJ1-5, with 7 nucleotides matching TRBD1. V dropped 4 bases and J dropped 7; count of bases not matched to a gene: 10. CDR1 is LNHDA and CDR2 is SQIVND in the germline V gene (reference sequence). The CDR3 covers 15 residues. CDR3 DNA sequence: TGTGCCAGTAGTAGCAACAGGGGAGCGGGCCAGCCCCAGCATTTT. Encoded protein: CASSSNRGAGQPQHF.

As DNA, the CDR3 is TGTGCCAGCAGCTTAACGGAGAAGGGGAAAGGGCATGAGCAGTTCTTC. Translated, it gives CASSLTEKGKGHEQFF. The gene calls are TRBV7-3 and TRBJ2-1; perhaps TRBD1 as D (5 bases). V was trimmed by 0 bases and J by 8 bases, leaving 17 bases between them. Germline V CDR1 and CDR2: SGHTA, FQGTGA. The CDR3 totals 16 residues.